The present T cell receptor beta chain was sequenced within a study of Graves' ophthalmopathy and Graves' hyperthyroidism. Study-level findings and limits: Among thyroid clonotypes expanded above 0.001 frequency, most also appeared in blood.

Hyperthyroidism patients were newly diagnosed, under 2 months' duration, aged 18 to 65. The evidence that diagnosis relied on was clinical symptoms, serum thyroxine, TRAb, thyroid ultrasound and orbital computed tomography. PBMCs stemmed from 10 ml of fresh peripheral blood. This clonotype was observed at least ten times. What it binds is not known. One junction end does not reproduce the germline sequence, and a read error may be involved. This CDR3 has 14 residues. CDR1 and CDR2 from the germline V gene are SGHVS and FQNEAQ. Amplified TCR beta CDR3 regions were obtained using RNA transcripts as template. An initial RT-PCR round employing HTBI primers preceded a second-round multiplex PCR. TCRdb re-derived calls from the multiplex PCR reads in MiXCR, one entry per CDR3 protein. The sample lists roughly 350,000 distinct CDR3 sequences, approximately 18% seen once, with roughly 2.6% in the top ten.

Sequenced: peripheral blood. This rearrangement joins TRBV7-8 to TRBJ1-2; D gene unclear. This TCR was recovered from an adult woman with stable Graves' hyperthyroidism. In DNA, the CDR3 is TGTGCCGGCAGTTCGGACGGACGCAACTATGGCTACACCTTC. It yields the protein CAGSSDGRNYGYTF.